The rows below give T cell receptor beta chains drawn from one sample of a study of Ad26.COV2.S vaccination and SARS-CoV-2 variants. The repertoire was sequenced with immunoSEQ multiplex PCR; TCRdb's copy has only in-frame clones and lacks some. The sample shows about 350,000 clones, approximately 84% of them seen only once. Sample: peripheral blood, taken in a trial of Ad26.COV2.S vaccine versus placebo. These receptors all come from a person between 18 and 59 years old who received the Ad26.COV2.S COVID-19 vaccine or a placebo. The CDR3 runs from the conserved cysteine through the conserved F or W. D genes are given only for firm matches. Size is stated for part of the rows, as once, few or many counts, or as a class when the clone is expanded.

NA	NA	TRBV18	TRBJ2-3	TGTGCCAGCTCTACCCAAGATACGCAGTATTTT	CASSTQDTQYF
NA	NA	TRBV30	TRBJ2-5	TGTGCCTGGAGTTCAGGCGCCTCTCAGCAATACTTC	CAWSSGASQQYF
NA	NA	TRBV3-1/TRBV3-2	TRBJ2-7	TGTGCCAGCAGCCAATGGACGGACTCCTCCTACGAGCAGTACTTC	CASSQWTDSSYEQYF
few	TRBD1	TRBV6-1	TRBJ1-6	TGTGCCAGCAGTGTCGAACAGGGGTTAGTGCTCTCCTATAATTCACCCCTCCACTTT	CASSVEQGLVLSYNSPLHF
NA	NA	TRBV10-3	TRBJ2-2	TGTGCCATCAGGGGAACTGAACAGGGACGTAACAACACCGGGGAGCTGTTTTTT	CAIRGTEQGRNNTGELFF
NA	TRBD2	TRBV10-1	TRBJ2-7	TGCGCCAGCAGTGAGTACTATCTTCGGGGGGGCGACTACGAGCAGTACTTC	CASSEYYLRGGDYEQYF
NA	TRBD1	TRBV5-1	TRBJ2-5	TGCGCCAGCAGCTTCGGGACAGCGGTGGGAGAGACCCAGTACTTC	CASSFGTAVGETQYF
NA	TRBD1	TRBV5-5	TRBJ2-7	TGTGCCAGCAGCTTCCGCGGACAGGGTATCTACGAGCAGTACTTC	CASSFRGQGIYEQYF
NA	NA	TRBV11-2	TRBJ2-7	TGTGCCAGCAGCCCCGGGGGCAGGGGCGAGCAGTACTTC	CASSPGGRGEQYF
NA	NA	TRBV2	TRBJ1-6	TGTGCCAGCAGTGGGTGGGGACCGAGCTCCTATAATTCACCCCTCCACTTT	CASSGWGPSSYNSPLHF
NA	TRBD1	TRBV5-1	TRBJ1-2	TGCGCCAGCAGCCCCAGCTCCACAGGGGGCGCTTGGGGTGGCTACACCTTC	CASSPSSTGGAWGGYTF
NA	NA	TRBV7-2	TRBJ2-5	TGTGCCAGCTCGGGGGCTGCCGGGGAGACCCAGTACTTC	CASSGAAGETQYF
few	NA	TRBV27	TRBJ2-2	TGTGCCAGCAGCATCAACGTCGTAAAGGCCTCACCGAACACCGGGGAGCTGTTTTTT	CASSINVVKASPNTGELFF
NA	NA	TRBV5-1	TRBJ2-3	TGCGCCAGCAGCGCCCGTCAGGGCGGGGATAGCACAGATACGCAGTATTTT	CASSARQGGDSTDTQYF
NA	NA	TRBV27	TRBJ1-3	TGTGCCAGCAGTTTGCTTCCCTGGGGAAACACCATATATTTT	CASSLLPWGNTIYF
once	NA	TRBV6-6	TRBJ2-1	TGTGCCAGCAGTTATTACCTATCCGGTATTTACAATGAGCAGTTCTTC	CASSYYLSGIYNEQFF
few	TRBD1	TRBV9	TRBJ2-7	TGTGCCAGCAGCGTAGGGGACAGGTCCTACGAGCAGTACTTC	CASSVGDRSYEQYF
NA	NA	TRBV2	TRBJ2-3	TGTGCCAGCAGTTTCACCCGGGGCGCAGATACGCAGTATTTT	CASSFTRGADTQYF
NA	NA	TRBV12-5	TRBJ2-5	TGTGCTAGTGGTTTGATGGAAGAGACCCAGTACTTC	CASGLMEETQYF
NA	NA	TRBV7-2	TRBJ2-3	TGTGCCAGCAGCGCCGCAGGGGAGGCAGGGGCAGATACGCAGTATTTT	CASSAAGEAGADTQYF
NA	NA	TRBV4-3	TRBJ2-7	TGCGCCAGCAGCCTACGGGGGAACTCCTACGAGCAGTACTTC	CASSLRGNSYEQYF
NA	NA	TRBV10-1	TRBJ2-1	TGCGCCAGCAGTGAGCGGGAGTCCTACAATGAGCAGTTCTTC	CASSERESYNEQFF
NA	TRBD2	TRBV5-5	TRBJ2-1	TGTGCCAGCAGCCCGAGAGCGGGGGGCTACAATGAGCAGTTCTTC	CASSPRAGGYNEQFF
NA	TRBD1	TRBV11-3	TRBJ2-5	TGTGCCAGCAGCTGGTCCGGGACAGGGGGCGAGACCCAGTACTTC	CASSWSGTGGETQYF